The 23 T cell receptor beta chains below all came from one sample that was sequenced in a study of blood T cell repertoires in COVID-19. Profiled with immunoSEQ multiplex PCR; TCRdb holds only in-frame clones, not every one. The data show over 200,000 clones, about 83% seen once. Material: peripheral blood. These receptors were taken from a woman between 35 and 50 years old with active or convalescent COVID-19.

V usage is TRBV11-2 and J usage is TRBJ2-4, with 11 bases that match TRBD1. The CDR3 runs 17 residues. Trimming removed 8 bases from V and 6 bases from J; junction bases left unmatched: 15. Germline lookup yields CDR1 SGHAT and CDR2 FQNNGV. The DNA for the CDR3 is TGTGCCAGCCGTGGACAGTGGGACAGGGGGTTTGGAAACATTCAGTACTTC. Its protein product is CASRGQWDRGFGNIQYF.

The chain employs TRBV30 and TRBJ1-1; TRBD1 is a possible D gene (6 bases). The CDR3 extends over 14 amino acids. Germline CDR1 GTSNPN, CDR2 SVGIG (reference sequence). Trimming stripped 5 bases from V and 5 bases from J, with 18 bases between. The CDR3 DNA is TGTGCCTGGCTCCTGGACAGTATGGATACTGAAGCTTTCTTT. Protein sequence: CAWLLDSMDTEAFF.

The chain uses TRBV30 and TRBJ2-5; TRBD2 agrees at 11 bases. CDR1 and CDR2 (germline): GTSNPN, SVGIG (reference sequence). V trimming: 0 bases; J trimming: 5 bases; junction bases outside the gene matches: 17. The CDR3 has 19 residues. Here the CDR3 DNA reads TGTGCCTGGAGTGTAGGCGGACTAGCGGGCTCTGGTCATATGGAGACCCAGTACTTC. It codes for CAWSVGGLAGSGHMETQYF.

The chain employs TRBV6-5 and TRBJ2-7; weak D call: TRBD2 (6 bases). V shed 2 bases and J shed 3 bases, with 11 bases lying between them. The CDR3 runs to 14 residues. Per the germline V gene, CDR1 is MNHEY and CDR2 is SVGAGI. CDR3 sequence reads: CASSYGTPIYEQYF. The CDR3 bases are TGTGCCAGCAGTTACGGGACTCCCATCTACGAGCAGTACTTC.

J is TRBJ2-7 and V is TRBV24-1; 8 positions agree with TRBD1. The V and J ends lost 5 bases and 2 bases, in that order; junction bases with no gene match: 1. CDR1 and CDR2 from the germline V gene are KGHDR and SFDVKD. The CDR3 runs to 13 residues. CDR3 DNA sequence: TGTGCCACCAGTGGGGACAGGACCTACGAGCAGTACTTC. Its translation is CATSGDRTYEQYF.

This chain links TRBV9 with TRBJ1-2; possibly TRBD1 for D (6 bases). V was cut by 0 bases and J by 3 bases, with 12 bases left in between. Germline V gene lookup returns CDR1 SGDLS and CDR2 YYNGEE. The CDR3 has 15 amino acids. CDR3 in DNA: TGTGCCAGCAGCGTAGAGGCAGGGGAGCACTATGGCTACACCTTC. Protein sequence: CASSVEAGEHYGYTF.

CDR3 sequence: CASSLFGLAGGNYEQYF. DNA for the CDR3: TGTGCCAGCAGCTTGTTCGGCCTAGCGGGGGGGAATTACGAGCAGTACTTC. The chain joins TRBV5-4 to TRBJ2-7, with 12 bases identical to TRBD2. This CDR3 region has 17 residues. Trimming cost V 1 base and J 4 bases; bases outside gene matches: 9. Germline V gives CDR1 SGHNT, CDR2 YYREEE (reference sequence).

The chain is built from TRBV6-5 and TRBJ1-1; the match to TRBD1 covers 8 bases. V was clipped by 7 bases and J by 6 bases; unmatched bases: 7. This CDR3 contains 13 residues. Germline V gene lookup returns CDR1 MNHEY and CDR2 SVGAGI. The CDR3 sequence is CASNVQGAAEAFF. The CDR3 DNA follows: TGTGCCAGCAACGTCCAGGGGGCCGCTGAAGCTTTCTTT.

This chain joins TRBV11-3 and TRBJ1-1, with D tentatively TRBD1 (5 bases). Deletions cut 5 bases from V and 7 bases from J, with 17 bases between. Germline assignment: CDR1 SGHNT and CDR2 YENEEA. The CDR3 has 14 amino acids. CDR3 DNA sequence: TGTGCCAGCAGCCAGTCGACCGGGAGGGGTGAAGCTTTCTTT. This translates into CASSQSTGRGEAFF. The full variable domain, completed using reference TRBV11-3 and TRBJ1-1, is EAGVVQSPRYKIIEKKQPVAFWCNPISGHNTLYWYLQNLGQGPELLIRYENEEAVDDSQLPKDRFSAERLKGVDSTLKIQPAELGDSAVYLCASSQSTGRGEAFFGQGTRLTVV.

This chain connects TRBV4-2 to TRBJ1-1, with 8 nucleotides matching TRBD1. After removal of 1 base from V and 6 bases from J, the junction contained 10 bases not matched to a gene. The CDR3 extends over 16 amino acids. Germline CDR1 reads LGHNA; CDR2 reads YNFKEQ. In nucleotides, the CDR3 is TGTGCCAGCAGCCAAGTCTTAGGACAGGGAATCGCTGAAGCTTTCTTT. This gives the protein CASSQVLGQGIAEAFF.

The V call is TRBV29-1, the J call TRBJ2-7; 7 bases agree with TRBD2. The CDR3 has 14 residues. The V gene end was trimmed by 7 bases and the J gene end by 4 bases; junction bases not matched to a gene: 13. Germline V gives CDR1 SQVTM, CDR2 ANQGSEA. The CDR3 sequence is CSARRGGAGYEQYF. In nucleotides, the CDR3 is TGCAGCGCACGGCGGGGAGGGGCGGGTTACGAGCAGTACTTC.

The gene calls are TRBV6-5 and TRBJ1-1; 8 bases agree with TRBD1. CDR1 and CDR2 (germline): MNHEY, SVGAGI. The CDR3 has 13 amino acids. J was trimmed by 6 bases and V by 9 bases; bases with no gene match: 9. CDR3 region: CASFPYRGAEAFF. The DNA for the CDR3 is TGTGCCAGTTTCCCTTACAGGGGGGCTGAAGCTTTCTTT.

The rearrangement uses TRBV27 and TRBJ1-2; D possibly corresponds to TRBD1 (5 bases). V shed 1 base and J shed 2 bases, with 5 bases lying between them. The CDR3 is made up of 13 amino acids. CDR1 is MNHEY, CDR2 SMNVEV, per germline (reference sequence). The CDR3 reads CASSLWGNYGYTF. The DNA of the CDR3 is TGTGCCAGCAGTTTATGGGGCAACTATGGCTACACCTTC.

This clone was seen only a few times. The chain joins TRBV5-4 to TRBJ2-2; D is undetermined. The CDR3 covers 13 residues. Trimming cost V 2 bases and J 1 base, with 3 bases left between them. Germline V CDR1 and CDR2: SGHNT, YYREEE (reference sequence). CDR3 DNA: TGTGCCAGCAGCTTCATGAACACCGGGGAGCTGTTTTTT. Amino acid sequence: CASSFMNTGELFF.

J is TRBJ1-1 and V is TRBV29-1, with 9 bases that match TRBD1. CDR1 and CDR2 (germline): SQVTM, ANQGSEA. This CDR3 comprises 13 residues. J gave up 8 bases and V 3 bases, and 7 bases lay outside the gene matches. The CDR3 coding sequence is TGCAGCGTTGAGACCCACAGGGGGCGAGAAGCTTTCTTT. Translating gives CSVETHRGREAFF.

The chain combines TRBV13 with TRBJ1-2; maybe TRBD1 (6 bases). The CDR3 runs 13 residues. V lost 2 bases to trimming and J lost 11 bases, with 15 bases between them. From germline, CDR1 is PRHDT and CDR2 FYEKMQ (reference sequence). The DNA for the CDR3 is TGTGCCAGCAGCTTATTTAACAGGGACGTATACACCTTC. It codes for CASSLFNRDVYTF.

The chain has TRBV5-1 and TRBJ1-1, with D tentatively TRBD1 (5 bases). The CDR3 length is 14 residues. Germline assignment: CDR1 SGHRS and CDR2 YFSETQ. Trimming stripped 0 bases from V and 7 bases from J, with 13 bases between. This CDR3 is CASSLASQASEAFF. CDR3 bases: TGCGCCAGCAGCTTGGCCTCACAGGCCAGTGAAGCTTTCTTT.

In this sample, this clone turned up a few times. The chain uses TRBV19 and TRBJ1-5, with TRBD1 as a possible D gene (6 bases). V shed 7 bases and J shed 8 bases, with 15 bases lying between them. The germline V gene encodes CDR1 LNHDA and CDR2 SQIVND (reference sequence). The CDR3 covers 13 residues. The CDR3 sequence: CASTSQGLEPQHF. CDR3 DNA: TGTGCCAGTACCTCCCAGGGGCTCGAGCCCCAGCATTTT.

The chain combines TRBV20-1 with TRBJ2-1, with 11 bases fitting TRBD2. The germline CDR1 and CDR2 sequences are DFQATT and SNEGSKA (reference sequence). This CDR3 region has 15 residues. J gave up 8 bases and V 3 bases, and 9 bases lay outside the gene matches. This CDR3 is CSASSGGVLLDEQFF. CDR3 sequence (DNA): TGCAGTGCTAGTAGCGGGGGGGTTCTCCTGGATGAGCAGTTCTTC.

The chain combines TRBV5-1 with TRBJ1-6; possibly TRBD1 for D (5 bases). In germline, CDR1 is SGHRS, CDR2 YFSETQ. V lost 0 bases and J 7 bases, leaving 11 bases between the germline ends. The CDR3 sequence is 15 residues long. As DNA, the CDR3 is TGCGCCAGCAGCTTGGAGCCAGGGTACAATTCACCCCTCCACTTT. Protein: CASSLEPGYNSPLHF.

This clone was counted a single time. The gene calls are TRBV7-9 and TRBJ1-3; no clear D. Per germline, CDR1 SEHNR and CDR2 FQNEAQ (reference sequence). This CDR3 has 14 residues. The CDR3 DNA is TGTGCTTCCTCCCCTGGGCAGCTGGGAAACACCATATATTTT. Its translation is CASSPGQLGNTIYF. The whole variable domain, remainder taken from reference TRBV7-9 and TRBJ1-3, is DTGVSQNPRHKITKRGQNVTFRCDPISEHNRLYWYRQTLGQGPEFLTYFQNEAQLEKSRLLSDRFSAERPKGSFSTLEIQRTEQGDSAMYLCASSPGQLGNTIYFGEGSWLTVV.

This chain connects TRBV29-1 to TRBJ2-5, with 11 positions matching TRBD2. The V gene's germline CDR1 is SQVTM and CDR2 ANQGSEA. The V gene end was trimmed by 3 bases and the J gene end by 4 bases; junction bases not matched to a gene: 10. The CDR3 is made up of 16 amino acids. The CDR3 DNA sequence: TGCAGCGTTGATCGGATTAGCGGGGGGGCTTTAGAGACCCAGTACTTC. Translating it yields CSVDRISGGALETQYF. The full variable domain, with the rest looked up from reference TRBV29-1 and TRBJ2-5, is SAVISQKPSRDICQRGTSLTIQCQVDSQVTMMFWYRQQPGQSLTLIATANQGSEATYESGFVIDKFPISRPNLTFSTLTVSNMSPEDSSIYLCSVDRISGGALETQYFGPGTRLLVL.

For the CDR3, the DNA is TGTGCCAGCAGCCCCTTTAGGGGGTATGGCACTGAAGCTTTCTTT. It is translated as CASSPFRGYGTEAFF. The rearrangement joins TRBV28 to TRBJ1-1; weak D call: TRBD1 (6 bases). V was cut by 6 bases and J by 4 bases, with 18 bases left in between. Germline V CDR1 and CDR2: MDHEN, SYDVKM. The CDR3 runs 15 residues.